The clone carrying this T cell receptor beta chain has a handful of counts. From germline, CDR1 is MNHEY and CDR2 SVGAGI. Unmatched junction bases numbered 3, after V lost 6 bases and J lost 0 bases. This CDR3 is built from 15 residues. This record comes from a study of cytomegalovirus exposure and HLA in healthy donors. The donors comprised healthy bone marrow donors. PCR primers comprised 60 Vbeta and 13 Jbeta primers. TCRdb keeps only in-frame clones here, not all; method: immunoSEQ multiplex PCR. This repertoire shows roughly 100,000 clones, 70% to 80% found once; its top ten account for 3% to 3.5%.

The V call is TRBV6-5, the J call TRBJ1-5; 9 bases map to TRBD1. Sample: PBMCs. This TCR was sampled from a woman aged 35 to 49 in good health and CMV-seronegative. CDR3 sequence: CASRPTGGSNQPQHF. CDR3 DNA: TGTGCCAGCAGGCCGACAGGGGGTAGCAATCAGCCCCAGCATTTT.